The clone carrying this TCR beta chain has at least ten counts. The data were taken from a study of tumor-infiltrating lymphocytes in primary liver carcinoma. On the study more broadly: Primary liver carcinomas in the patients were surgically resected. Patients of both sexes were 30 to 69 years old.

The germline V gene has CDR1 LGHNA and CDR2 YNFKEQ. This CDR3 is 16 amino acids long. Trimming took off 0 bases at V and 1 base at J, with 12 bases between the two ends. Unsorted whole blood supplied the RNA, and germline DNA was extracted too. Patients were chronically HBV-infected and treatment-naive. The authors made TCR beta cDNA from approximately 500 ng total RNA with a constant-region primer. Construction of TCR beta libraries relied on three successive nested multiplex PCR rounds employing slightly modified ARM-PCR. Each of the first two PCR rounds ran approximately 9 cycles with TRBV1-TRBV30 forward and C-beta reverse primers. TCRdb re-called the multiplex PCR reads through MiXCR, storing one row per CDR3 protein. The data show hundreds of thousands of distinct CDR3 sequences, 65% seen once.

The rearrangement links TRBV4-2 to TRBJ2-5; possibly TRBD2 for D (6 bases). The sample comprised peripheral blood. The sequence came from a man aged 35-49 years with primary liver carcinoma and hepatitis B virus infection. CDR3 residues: CASSQDGAEGQETQYF. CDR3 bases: TGTGCCAGCAGCCAAGATGGAGCGGAGGGCCAAGAGACCCAGTACTTC.